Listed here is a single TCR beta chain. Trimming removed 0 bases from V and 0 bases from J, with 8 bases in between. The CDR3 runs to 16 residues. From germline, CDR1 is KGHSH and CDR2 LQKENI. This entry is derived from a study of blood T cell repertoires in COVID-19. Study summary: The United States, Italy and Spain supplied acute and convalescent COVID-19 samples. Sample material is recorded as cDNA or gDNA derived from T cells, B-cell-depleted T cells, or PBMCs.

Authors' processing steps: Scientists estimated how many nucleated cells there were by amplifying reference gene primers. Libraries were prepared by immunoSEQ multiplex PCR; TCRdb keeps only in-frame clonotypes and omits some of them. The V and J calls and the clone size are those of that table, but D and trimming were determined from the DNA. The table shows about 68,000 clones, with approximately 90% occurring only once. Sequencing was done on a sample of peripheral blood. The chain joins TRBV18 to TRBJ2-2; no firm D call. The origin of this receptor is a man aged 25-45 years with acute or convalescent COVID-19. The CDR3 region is CASSPPLSANTGELFF. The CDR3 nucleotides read TGTGCCAGCTCACCACCCCTCAGCGCGAACACCGGGGAGCTGTTTTTT.